These 8 T cell receptor beta chains share one sample of origin, sequenced in a study of cytomegalovirus exposure and HLA in healthy donors. Vbeta (60) and Jbeta (13) primers were used in the PCR. Clones were sequenced by immunoSEQ multiplex PCR, and TCRdb holds only the in-frame ones, with some missing. Of around 80,000 clones in the sample, roughly 70% were seen once. Sequencing was carried out using PBMCs. These receptors all stem from a man aged 40-55 years in good health and CMV-seropositive.

V is TRBV7-9 and J is TRBJ2-5; 8 bases are shared with TRBD1. CDR3 size: 15 residues. Germline lookup yields CDR1 SEHNR and CDR2 FQNEAQ (reference sequence). V lost 5 bases to trimming and J lost 1 base; unmatched junction nucleotides: 6. The CDR3 nucleotides are TGTGCCAGCAGCGCCCCGGACAGGGTCCAAGAGACCCAGTACTTC. Amino acids: CASSAPDRVQETQYF.

The chain links TRBV10-2 to TRBJ2-7; 7 bases align to TRBD2. J lost 5 bases, V lost 4 bases, and 8 bases had no gene match. The germline CDR1 and CDR2 sequences are WSHSY and SAAADI. This CDR3 has 14 amino acids. CDR3 bases: TGCGCCAGCAGTGTACAGCGGGAAAAGCACGAGCAGTACTTC. Translating gives CASSVQREKHEQYF.

The gene calls are TRBV30 and TRBJ1-1; 9 bases agree with TRBD1. The junction had 2 bases not matched to a gene; V was cut back by 0 bases and J by 6 bases. CDR3 length equals 13 residues. Germline V gene sequence: CDR1 GTSNPN, CDR2 SVGIG (reference sequence). Here the CDR3 reads CAWSVTGGSEAFF. The CDR3 DNA is TGTGCCTGGAGTGTTACAGGGGGCTCTGAAGCTTTCTTT.

The J gene is TRBJ1-6, the V gene TRBV30, with unresolved D. The CDR3 is 14 amino acids. Germline-derived CDR1 and CDR2 are GTSNPN and SVGIG (reference sequence). V was cut by 1 base and J by 11 bases, with 15 bases left in between. The CDR3 DNA reads as TGTGCCTGGAGTGCCGTCGGCCCGGAGGCACCCCTCCACTTT. Its translation: CAWSAVGPEAPLHF.

The gene calls are TRBV9 and TRBJ2-1; 11 bases align to TRBD2. The CDR3 covers 14 residues. V was pared by 4 bases and J by 11 bases, with 8 bases of the junction left unmatched. Germline lookup yields CDR1 SGDLS and CDR2 YYNGEE. The CDR3 DNA reads TGTGCCAGCAGCCCCCTGACTAGCGGGGTAAAGCAGTTCTTC. Its protein product is CASSPLTSGVKQFF.

This clone has more than one count but fewer than ten. This chain connects TRBV11-2 to TRBJ2-7; 12 bases line up with TRBD2. The V segment lost 5 bases and the J segment 7 bases; nucleotides outside the gene matches: 21. Germline-derived CDR1 and CDR2 are SGHAT and FQNNGV. The length of the CDR3 is 19 residues. For the CDR3, the DNA is TGTGCCAGCAGCCCCACACCTGTGATTGGGACTAGCGGGCGAGGGGAGCAGTACTTC. The encoded protein is CASSPTPVIGTSGRGEQYF.

J is TRBJ2-2 and V is TRBV2; a weak D match, TRBD2 (5 bases). V was clipped by 6 bases and J by 6 bases, with 20 bases between them. Per germline, CDR1 SNHLY and CDR2 FYNNEI. The CDR3 has 16 residues. The CDR3 DNA is TGTGCCAGCAGCGAAAGGTCCCTAGCTGGCGCCGGGGAGCTGTTTTTT. It specifies CASSERSLAGAGELFF.

V is TRBV7-2 and J is TRBJ2-1, with TRBD2 matching 7 bases. The CDR3 has 15 amino acids. In germline, CDR1 is SGHTA, CDR2 FQGNSA. V lost 7 bases to trimming and J lost 0 bases; unmatched junction nucleotides: 6. CDR3 DNA sequence: TGTGCCAGCACCCCCAGCGGGGCCTCCTACAATGAGCAGTTCTTC. Its translation is CASTPSGASYNEQFF.